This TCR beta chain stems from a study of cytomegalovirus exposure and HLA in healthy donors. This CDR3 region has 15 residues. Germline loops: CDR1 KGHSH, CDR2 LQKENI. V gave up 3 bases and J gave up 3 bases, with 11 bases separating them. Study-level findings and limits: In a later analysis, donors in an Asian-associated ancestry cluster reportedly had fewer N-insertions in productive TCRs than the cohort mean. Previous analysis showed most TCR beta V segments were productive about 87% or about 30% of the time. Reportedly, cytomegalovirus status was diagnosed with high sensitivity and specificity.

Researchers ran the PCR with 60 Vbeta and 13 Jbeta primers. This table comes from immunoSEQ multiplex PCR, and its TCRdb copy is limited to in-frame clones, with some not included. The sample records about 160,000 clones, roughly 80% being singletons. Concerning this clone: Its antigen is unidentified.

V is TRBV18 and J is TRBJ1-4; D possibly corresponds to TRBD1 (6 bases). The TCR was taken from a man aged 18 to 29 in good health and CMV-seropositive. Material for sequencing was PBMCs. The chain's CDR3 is CASSPDRHSNEKLFF. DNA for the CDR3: TGTGCCAGCTCACCGGACAGACATTCTAATGAAAAACTGTTTTTT.